Each of the 10 T cell receptor beta chains below was sequenced from the same sample in a study of technical replicates of blood from several donors. Clones were read by immunoSEQ multiplex PCR, and TCRdb kept only the in-frame ones, dropping some. The data show about 83,000 clones, roughly 94% seen once. Sequencing was done on a sample of T cells isolated from PBMCs. These receptors all stem from a human donor in good health.

V usage is TRBV4-1 and J usage is TRBJ1-1; weak D call: TRBD1 (5 bases). This CDR3 spans 14 amino acids. Between the trimmed V and J ends, which lost 0 bases and 10 bases, there was a span of 15 bases. From germline, CDR1 is MGHRA and CDR2 YSYEKL. The CDR3 region has the DNA TGCGCCAGCAGCCAAGATGGTGGCAGGGCTCCAGCTTTCTTT. Encoded protein: CASSQDGGRAPAFF.

The chain has TRBV19 and TRBJ2-7, with D perhaps matching TRBD2 (5 bases). This CDR3 spans 13 amino acids. Looked up from germline, CDR1 is LNHDA and CDR2 is SQIVND (reference sequence). Between the trimmed V and J ends, which lost 3 bases and 3 bases, there was a span of 9 bases. In DNA form, the CDR3 reads TGTGCCAGTAGTATGGCCGGGGTCTACGAGCAGTACTTC. Translation gives CASSMAGVYEQYF.

This chain joins TRBV19 and TRBJ1-2; 9 bases map to TRBD1. Looked up from germline, CDR1 is LNHDA and CDR2 is SQIVND (reference sequence). This CDR3 spans 18 amino acids. The trim removed 3 bases at V and 3 bases at J, leaving 14 bases unmatched. CDR3 residues: CASSIVLDRGLPYYGYTF. The DNA of the CDR3 is TGTGCCAGTAGTATCGTCCTGGACAGGGGTTTGCCCTACTATGGCTACACCTTC.

This chain connects TRBV27 to TRBJ2-7; D perhaps matches TRBD2 (6 bases). Trimming stripped 6 bases from V and 0 bases from J, with 15 bases between. Germline V CDR1 and CDR2: MNHEY, SMNVEV (reference sequence). CDR3 length: 15 amino acids. The chain's CDR3 is CASSPGSGTSYEQYF. The CDR3 bases are TGTGCCAGCAGCCCCGGTAGCGGAACCTCCTACGAGCAGTACTTC.

The V call is TRBV10-3, the J call TRBJ2-5; tentative D call: TRBD2 (6 bases). Trimming stripped 0 bases from V and 4 bases from J, with 12 bases between. The CDR3 contains 15 residues. Germline V gene sequence: CDR1 ENHRY, CDR2 SYGVKD. CDR3 sequence: CAISESTTGGETQYF. The CDR3 DNA reads TGTGCCATCAGTGAGTCGACCACCGGGGGAGAGACCCAGTACTTC.

CDR3 in amino acids: CASRDSGTEAFF. CDR3 sequence (DNA): TGTGCCAGTCGGGACAGCGGCACTGAAGCTTTCTTT. V and J are TRBV6-1 and TRBJ1-1, with 7 bases aligning to TRBD1. The germline V gene has CDR1 MNHNS and CDR2 SASEGT. V dropped 9 bases and J dropped 4; count of bases not matched to a gene: 5. This CDR3 has 12 residues.

The V call is TRBV6-5, the J call TRBJ1-2; D is uncertain. The V end was cut by 5 bases, the J end by 4 bases, with 11 bases between. The CDR3 sequence is 13 residues long. Per the germline V gene, CDR1 is MNHEY and CDR2 is SVGAGI. Here the CDR3 DNA reads TGTGCCAGCAGTCGCTCAGGATTCTATGGCTACACCTTC. It yields the protein CASSRSGFYGYTF.

On this clone itself: Other DNA sequences in this specimen translate into the identical CDR3. This chain uses TRBV2 with TRBJ1-2; 8 bases line up with TRBD1. Germline loops: CDR1 SNHLY, CDR2 FYNNEI. The junction had 8 bases not matched to a gene; V was cut back by 4 bases and J by 4 bases. This CDR3 spans 15 amino acids. The CDR3 DNA sequence: TGTGCCAGCAGTGCGGGGACAGGTGGTGGCTATGGCTACACCTTC. Translated, it gives CASSAGTGGGYGYTF.

The chain employs TRBV5-1 and TRBJ2-1; tentatively, D is TRBD2 (6 bases). This CDR3 comprises 17 residues. V shed 1 base and J shed 4 bases, with 18 bases lying between them. Germline lookup yields CDR1 SGHRS and CDR2 YFSETQ. The CDR3 sequence is CASSLMGGTGKYNEQFF. The CDR3 nucleotides are TGCGCCAGCAGCTTGATGGGCGGGACCGGGAAGTACAATGAGCAGTTCTTC.

This clone appeared a single time. This sequence joins TRBV7-9 and TRBJ2-7, with 7 bases lining up with TRBD1. The CDR3 contains 16 residues. V shed 2 bases, J shed 5 bases, and the junction held 12 bases outside the gene matches. Germline CDR1 and CDR2: SEHNR and FQNEAQ (reference sequence). CDR3 residues: CASSLIPQGSGNEQYF. CDR3 nucleotides: TGTGCCAGCAGCTTAATCCCACAGGGGTCCGGGAACGAGCAGTACTTC.